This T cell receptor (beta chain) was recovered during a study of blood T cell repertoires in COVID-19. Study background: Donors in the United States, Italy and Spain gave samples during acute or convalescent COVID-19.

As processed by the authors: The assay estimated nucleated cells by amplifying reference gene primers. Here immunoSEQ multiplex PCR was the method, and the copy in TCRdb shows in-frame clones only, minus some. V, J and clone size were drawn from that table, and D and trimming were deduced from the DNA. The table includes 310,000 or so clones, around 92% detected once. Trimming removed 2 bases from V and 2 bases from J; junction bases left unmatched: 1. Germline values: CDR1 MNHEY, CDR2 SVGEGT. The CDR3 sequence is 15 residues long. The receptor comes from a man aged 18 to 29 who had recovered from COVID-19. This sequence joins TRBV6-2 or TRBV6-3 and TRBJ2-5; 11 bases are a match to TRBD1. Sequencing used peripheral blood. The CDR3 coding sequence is TGTGCCAGCAGTTACGGGACAGGGGGTCAAGAGACCCAGTACTTC. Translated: CASSYGTGGQETQYF.